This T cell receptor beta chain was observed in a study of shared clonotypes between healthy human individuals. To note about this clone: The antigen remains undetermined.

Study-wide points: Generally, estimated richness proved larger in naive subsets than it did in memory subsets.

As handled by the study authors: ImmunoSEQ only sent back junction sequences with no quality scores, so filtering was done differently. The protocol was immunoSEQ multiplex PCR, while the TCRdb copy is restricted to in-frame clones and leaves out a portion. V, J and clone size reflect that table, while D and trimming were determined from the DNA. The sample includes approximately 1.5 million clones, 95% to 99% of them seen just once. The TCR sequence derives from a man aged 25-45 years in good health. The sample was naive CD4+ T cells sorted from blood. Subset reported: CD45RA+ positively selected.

The CDR3 sequence: CSAGQSTFAEQYF. The CDR3, as DNA: TGCAGCGCGGGACAGTCCACCTTCGCCGAGCAGTACTTC. The chain combines TRBV29-1 with TRBJ2-7; 7 bases are shared with TRBD1. The germline V gene has CDR1 SQVTM and CDR2 ANQGSEA. The CDR3 runs 13 residues. Trimming at V came to 7 bases and at J to 6 bases, leaving 12 bases not matched to a gene.